This TCR beta chain was identified during a study of cytomegalovirus exposure and HLA in healthy donors. Study-level results: The authors judged a highly shared variant cluster likely a sequencing artifact. Among the most significant clusters, several appeared linked to common viral pathogens in a later analysis. Being productive about 87% or about 30% of the time was typical of most TCR beta V segments in an earlier analysis. Later analysis showed most CMV-associated TCR beta chains appearing HLA-restricted.

Comment on this clone: Its antigen is unknown.

PCR employed 60 Vbeta and 13 Jbeta primers. Sequencing was performed with immunoSEQ multiplex PCR; in TCRdb, only in-frame clones are kept and a portion is missing. The data hold 150,000 to 250,000 clones, with 80% to 85% observed a single time. The CDR3 sequence is 13 residues long. Germline CDR1 LNHDA, CDR2 SQIVND (reference sequence). V was shortened by 6 bases and J by 5 bases, with 13 bases between the two germline ends. This receptor was identified in a woman aged 45-65 years in good health and CMV-seropositive. Specimen: PBMCs. J is TRBJ2-5 and V is TRBV19; D possibly corresponds to TRBD2 (5 bases). The CDR3: CASSPDERETQYF. In DNA, the CDR3 is TGTGCCAGTAGCCCCGACGAGCGGGAGACCCAGTACTTC. Combining the CDR3 with reference TRBV19 and TRBJ2-5 gives the whole variable domain DGGITQSPKYLFRKEGQNVTLSCEQNLNHDAMYWYRQDPGQGLRLIYYSQIVNDFQKGDIAEGYSVSREKKESFPLTVTSAQKNPTAFYLCASSPDERETQYFGPGTRLLVL.